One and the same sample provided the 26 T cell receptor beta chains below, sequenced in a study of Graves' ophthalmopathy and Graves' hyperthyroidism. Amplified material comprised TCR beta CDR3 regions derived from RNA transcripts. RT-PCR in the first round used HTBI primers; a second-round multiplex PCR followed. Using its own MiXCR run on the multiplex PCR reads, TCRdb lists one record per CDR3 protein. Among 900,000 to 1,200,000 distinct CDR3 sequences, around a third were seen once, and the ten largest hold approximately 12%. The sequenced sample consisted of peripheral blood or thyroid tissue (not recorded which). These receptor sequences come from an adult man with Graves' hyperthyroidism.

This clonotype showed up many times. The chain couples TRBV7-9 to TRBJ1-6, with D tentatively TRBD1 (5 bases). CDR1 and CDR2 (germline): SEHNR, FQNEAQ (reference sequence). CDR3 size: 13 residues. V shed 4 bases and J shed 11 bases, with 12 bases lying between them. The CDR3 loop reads CASSSGPLTPLHF. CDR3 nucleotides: TGTGCCAGCAGCTCGGGACCGCTAACACCCCTCCACTTT.

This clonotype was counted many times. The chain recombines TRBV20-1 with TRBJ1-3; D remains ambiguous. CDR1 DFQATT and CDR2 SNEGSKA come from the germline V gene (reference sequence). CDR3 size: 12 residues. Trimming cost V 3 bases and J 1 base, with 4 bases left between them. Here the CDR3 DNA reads TGCAGTGCTAGTCCTTCTGGAAACACCATATATTTT. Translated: CSASPSGNTIYF.

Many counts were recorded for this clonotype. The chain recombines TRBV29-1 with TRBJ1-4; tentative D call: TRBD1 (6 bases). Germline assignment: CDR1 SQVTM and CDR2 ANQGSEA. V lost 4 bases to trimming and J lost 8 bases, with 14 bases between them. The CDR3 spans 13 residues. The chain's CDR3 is CSVAGTNNEKLFF. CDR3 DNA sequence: TGCAGCGTTGCCGGGACAAATAACGAAAAACTGTTTTTT.

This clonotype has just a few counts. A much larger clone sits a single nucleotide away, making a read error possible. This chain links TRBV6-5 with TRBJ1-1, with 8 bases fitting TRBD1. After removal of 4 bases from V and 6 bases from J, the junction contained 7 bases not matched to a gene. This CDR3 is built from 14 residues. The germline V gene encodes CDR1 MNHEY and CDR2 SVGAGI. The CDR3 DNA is TGTGCCAGCAGTTCAGACAGGGGAGGGGCTGAAGCTTTCTTT. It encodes CASSSDRGGAEAFF.

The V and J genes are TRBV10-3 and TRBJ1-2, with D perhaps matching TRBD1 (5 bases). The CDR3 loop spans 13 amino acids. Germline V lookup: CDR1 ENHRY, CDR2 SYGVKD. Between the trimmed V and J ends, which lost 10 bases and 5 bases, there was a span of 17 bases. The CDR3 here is CASRLRDRYGYTF. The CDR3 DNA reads TGTGCCAGCAGACTCAGGGATCGATATGGCTACACCTTC.

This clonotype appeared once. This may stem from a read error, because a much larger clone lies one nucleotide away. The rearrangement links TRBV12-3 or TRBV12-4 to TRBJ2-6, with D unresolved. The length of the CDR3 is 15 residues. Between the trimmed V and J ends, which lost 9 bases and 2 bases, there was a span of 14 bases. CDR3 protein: CASSDQHPGANVLTF. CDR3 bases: TGTGCCAGTTCAGATCAGCACCCTGGGGCCAACGTCCTGACTTTC.

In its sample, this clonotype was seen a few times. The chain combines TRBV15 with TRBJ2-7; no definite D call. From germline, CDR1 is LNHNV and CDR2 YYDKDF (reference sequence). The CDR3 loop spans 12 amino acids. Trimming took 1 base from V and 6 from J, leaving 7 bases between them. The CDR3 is CATSRAGGEQYF. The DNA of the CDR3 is TGTGCCACCAGCAGAGCGGGCGGCGAGCAGTACTTC.

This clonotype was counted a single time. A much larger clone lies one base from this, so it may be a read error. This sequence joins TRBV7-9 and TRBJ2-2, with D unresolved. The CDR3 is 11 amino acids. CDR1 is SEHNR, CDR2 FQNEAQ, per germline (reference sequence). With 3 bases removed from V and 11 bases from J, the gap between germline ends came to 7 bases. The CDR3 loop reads CASSFPIELFF. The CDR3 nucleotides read TGTGCCAGCAGCTTCCCAATCGAGCTGTTTTTT.

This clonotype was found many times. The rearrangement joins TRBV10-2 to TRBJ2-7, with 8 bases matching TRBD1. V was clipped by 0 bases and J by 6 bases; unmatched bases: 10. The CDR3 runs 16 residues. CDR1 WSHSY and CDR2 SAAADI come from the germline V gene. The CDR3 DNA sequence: TGCGCCAGCAGTGAGTCCGGACCGACAGGGGTAAGCGAGCAGTACTTC. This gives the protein CASSESGPTGVSEQYF.

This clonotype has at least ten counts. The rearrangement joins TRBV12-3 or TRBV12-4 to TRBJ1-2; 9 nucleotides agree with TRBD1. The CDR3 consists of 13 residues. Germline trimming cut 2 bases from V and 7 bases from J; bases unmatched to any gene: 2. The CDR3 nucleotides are TGTGCCAGCAGTTTAACAGGGGGCCGTGGCTACACCTTC. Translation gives CASSLTGGRGYTF.

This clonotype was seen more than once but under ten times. The CDR3 spells CASSPPTGDDYGYTF. CDR3 in DNA: TGTGCCAGCTCACCACCTACAGGGGATGACTATGGCTACACCTTC. The chain couples TRBV18 to TRBJ1-2; TRBD1 aligns across 7 bases. Germline V lookup: CDR1 KGHSH, CDR2 LQKENI. The trim removed 0 bases at V and 3 bases at J, leaving 4 bases unmatched. The CDR3 runs 15 residues.

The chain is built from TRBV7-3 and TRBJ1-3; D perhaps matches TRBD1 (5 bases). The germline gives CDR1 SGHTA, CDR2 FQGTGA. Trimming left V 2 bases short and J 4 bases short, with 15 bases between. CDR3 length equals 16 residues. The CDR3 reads CASSLALGGDGNTIYF. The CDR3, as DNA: TGTGCCAGCAGCTTAGCGCTAGGAGGGGACGGAAACACCATATATTTT.

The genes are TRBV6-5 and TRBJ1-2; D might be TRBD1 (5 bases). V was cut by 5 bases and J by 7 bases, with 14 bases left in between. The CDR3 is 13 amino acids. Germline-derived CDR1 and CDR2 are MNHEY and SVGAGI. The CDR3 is CASSDAGTSGYTF. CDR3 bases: TGTGCCAGCAGTGACGCAGGGACTTCTGGCTACACCTTC.

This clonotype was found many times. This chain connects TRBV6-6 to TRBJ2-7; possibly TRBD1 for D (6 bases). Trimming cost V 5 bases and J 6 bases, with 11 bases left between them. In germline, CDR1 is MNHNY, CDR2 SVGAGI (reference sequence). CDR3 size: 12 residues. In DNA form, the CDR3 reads TGTGCCAGCAGTCTAACGACAGGCGAGCAGTACTTC. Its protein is CASSLTTGEQYF.

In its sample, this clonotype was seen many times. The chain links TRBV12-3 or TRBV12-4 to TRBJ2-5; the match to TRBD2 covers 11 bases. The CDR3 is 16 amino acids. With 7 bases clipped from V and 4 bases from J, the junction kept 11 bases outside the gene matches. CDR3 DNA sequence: TGTGCCAGCATCCGGGTAGCGGGGGGGCCTTTAGAGACCCAGTACTTC. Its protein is CASIRVAGGPLETQYF.

The CDR3 nucleotides are TGTGCCAGCAGCGTCGAAAACAGGGGGATGGAGACCCAGTACTTC. Its translation: CASSVENRGMETQYF. J is TRBJ2-5 and V is TRBV9; 8 bases are a match to TRBD1. Germline CDR1 reads SGDLS; CDR2 reads YYNGEE. The CDR3 runs 15 residues. After removal of 2 bases from V and 5 bases from J, the junction contained 8 bases not matched to a gene.

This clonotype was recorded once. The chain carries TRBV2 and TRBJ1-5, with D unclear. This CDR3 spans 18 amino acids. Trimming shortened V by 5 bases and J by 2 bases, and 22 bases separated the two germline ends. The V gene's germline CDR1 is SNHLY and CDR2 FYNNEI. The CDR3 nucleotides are TGTGCCAGCAGTTACTCGGCAAAATTTGGGTATTGCAATCAGCCCCAGCATTTT. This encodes CASSYSAKFGYCNQPQHF.

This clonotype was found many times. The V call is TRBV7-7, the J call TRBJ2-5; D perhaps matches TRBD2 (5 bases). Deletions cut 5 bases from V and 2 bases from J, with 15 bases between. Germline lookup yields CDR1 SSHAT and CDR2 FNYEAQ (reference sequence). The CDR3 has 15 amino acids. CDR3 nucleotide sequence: TGTGCCAGCAGCCCCCGACTAACCCGACAAGAGACCCAGTACTTC. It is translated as CASSPRLTRQETQYF.

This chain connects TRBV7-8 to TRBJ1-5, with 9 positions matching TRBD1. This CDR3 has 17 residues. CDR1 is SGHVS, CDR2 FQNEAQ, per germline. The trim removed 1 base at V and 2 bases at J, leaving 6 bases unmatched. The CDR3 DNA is TGTGCCAGCAGCTTAGTGGGACAGGGTGCGGGCAATCAGCCCCAGCATTTT. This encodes CASSLVGQGAGNQPQHF.

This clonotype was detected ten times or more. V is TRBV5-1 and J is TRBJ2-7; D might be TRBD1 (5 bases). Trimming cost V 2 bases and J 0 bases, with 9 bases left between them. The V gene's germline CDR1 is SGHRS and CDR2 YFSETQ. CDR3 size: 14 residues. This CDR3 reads CASSLTRASYEQYF. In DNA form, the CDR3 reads TGCGCCAGCAGCTTAACCAGGGCCTCCTACGAGCAGTACTTC.

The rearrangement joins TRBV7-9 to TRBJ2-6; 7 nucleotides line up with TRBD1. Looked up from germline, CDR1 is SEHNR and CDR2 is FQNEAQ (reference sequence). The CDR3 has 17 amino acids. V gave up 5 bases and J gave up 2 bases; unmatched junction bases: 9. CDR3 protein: CASSPGDRDPGANVLTF. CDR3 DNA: TGTGCCAGCAGCCCCGGAGACAGGGACCCTGGGGCCAACGTCCTGACTTTC.

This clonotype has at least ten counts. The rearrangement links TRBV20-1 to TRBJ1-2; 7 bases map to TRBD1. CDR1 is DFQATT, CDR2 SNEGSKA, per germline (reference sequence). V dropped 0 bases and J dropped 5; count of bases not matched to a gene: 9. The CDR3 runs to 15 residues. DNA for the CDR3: TGCAGTGCTAGAGATCGACAGGGAGGACTTTATGGCTACACCTTC. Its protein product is CSARDRQGGLYGYTF.

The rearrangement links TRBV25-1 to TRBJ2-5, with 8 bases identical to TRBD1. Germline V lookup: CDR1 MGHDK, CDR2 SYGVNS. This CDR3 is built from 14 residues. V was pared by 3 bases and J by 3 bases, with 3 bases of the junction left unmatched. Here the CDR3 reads CASSDPTGEETQYF. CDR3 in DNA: TGTGCCAGCAGTGACCCGACAGGGGAAGAGACCCAGTACTTC.

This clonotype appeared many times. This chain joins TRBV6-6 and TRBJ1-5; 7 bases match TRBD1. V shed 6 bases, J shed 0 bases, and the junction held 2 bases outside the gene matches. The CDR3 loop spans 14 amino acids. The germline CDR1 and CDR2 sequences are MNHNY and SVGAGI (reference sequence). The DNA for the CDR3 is TGTGCCAGCAGGACAGGGTATAGCAATCAGCCCCAGCATTTT. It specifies CASRTGYSNQPQHF.

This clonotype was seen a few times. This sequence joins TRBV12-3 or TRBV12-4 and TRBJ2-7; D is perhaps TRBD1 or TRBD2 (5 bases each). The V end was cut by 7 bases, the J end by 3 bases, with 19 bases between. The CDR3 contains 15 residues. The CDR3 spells CASNTLGRVGYEQYF. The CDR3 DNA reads TGTGCCAGCAATACATTGGGACGGGTGGGCTACGAGCAGTACTTC.

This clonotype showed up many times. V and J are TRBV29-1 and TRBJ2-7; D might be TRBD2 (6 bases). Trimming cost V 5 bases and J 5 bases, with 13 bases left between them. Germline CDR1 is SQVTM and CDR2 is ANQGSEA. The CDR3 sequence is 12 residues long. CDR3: CSVRRALDEQYF. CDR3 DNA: TGCAGCGTTCGGAGGGCATTGGACGAGCAGTACTTC.